Listed here are 20 T cell receptor beta chains from one sample, sequenced in a study of response to subunit inactivated influenza vaccine. A single record per CDR3 protein comes from TCRdb applying MiXCR to the RT-PCR reads. The sample yields about 780,000 distinct CDR3 sequences, around 18% seen once. This sample comprised PBMCs from blood, obtained approximately 5 days after vaccination. These receptors all come from a man aged 50 or older who received an inactivated influenza vaccine.

This clonotype was seen a few times. This chain's CDR3 is CASSKQGGYGYTF. The CDR3 bases are TGTGCCAGCAGCAAACAGGGGGGGTATGGCTACACCTTC. The chain carries TRBV13 and TRBJ1-2, with 8 bases lining up with TRBD1. The CDR3 sequence is 13 residues long. In germline, CDR1 is PRHDT, CDR2 FYEKMQ (reference sequence). V was pared by 5 bases and J by 5 bases, with 4 bases of the junction left unmatched.

J is TRBJ2-7 and V is TRBV12-3 or TRBV12-4, with D tentatively TRBD1 (5 bases). CDR3 length: 13 residues. The germline V and J ends were trimmed by 4 bases and 2 bases, with 9 bases remaining between them. The CDR3: CASSYRITYEQYF. CDR3 DNA: TGTGCCAGCAGTTACAGGATTACCTACGAGCAGTACTTC.

This clonotype was detected once. The rearrangement links TRBV18 to TRBJ1-5, with D possibly being TRBD1 (5 bases). This CDR3 has 15 amino acids. Germline V gene lookup returns CDR1 KGHSH and CDR2 LQKENI. Trimming took off 5 bases at V and 2 bases at J, with 13 bases between the two ends. CDR3 DNA: TGTGCCAGCTCAATGACAGAGTACCGCAATCAGCCCCAGCATTTT. Translating it yields CASSMTEYRNQPQHF.

The V call is TRBV10-3, the J call TRBJ2-5; D remains ambiguous. V lost 0 bases, J lost 3 bases, and 14 bases lay in between. CDR1 ENHRY and CDR2 SYGVKD come from the germline V gene. This CDR3 region has 16 residues. In DNA form, the CDR3 reads TGTGCCATCAGTGAGTCTCGGGCCGAACCGAAAGAGACCCAGTACTTC. Residues: CAISESRAEPKETQYF.

There are a few counts of this clonotype. The rearrangement uses TRBV11-2 and TRBJ2-3; D possibly uses TRBD1 or TRBD2 (5 bases each). The V end was cut by 5 bases, the J end by 0 bases, with 18 bases between. Germline V gene data show CDR1 as SGHAT and CDR2 as FQNNGV. The CDR3 runs to 17 residues. The CDR3 nucleotides are TGTGCCAGCAGCCACAACCGGGGACGAACTAGCACAGATACGCAGTATTTT. Protein product: CASSHNRGRTSTDTQYF.

This clonotype was counted many times. The rearrangement uses TRBV20-1 and TRBJ2-3, with TRBD2 matching over 9 bases. CDR1 and CDR2 from the germline V gene are DFQATT and SNEGSKA (reference sequence). This CDR3 spans 13 amino acids. V shed 4 bases, J shed 4 bases, and the junction held 3 bases outside the gene matches. The CDR3: CSAMRGGADTQYF. The CDR3 DNA is TGCAGTGCTATGCGCGGGGGGGCAGATACGCAGTATTTT.

V is TRBV5-1 and J is TRBJ2-7; D possibly corresponds to TRBD2 (6 bases). The CDR3 has 13 residues. Deletions cut 7 bases from V and 1 base from J, with 12 bases between. CDR1 is SGHRS and CDR2 is YFSETQ in the germline V gene. CDR3 protein: CASSNGGSYEQYF. The CDR3 region has the DNA TGCGCCAGCTCAAACGGAGGGTCCTACGAGCAGTACTTC.

This clonotype was observed many times. This CDR3 reads CASSLALAGTSYEQYF. The DNA of the CDR3 is TGTGCCAGCAGCTTAGCGCTAGCGGGGACCTCCTACGAGCAGTACTTC. The V call is TRBV7-2, the J call TRBJ2-7, with 9 bases lining up with TRBD2. Germline V gene lookup returns CDR1 SGHTA and CDR2 FQGNSA. Trimming removed 0 bases from V and 0 bases from J; junction bases left unmatched: 3. This CDR3 comprises 16 residues.

V and J are TRBV29-1 and TRBJ2-3; a weak D match, TRBD1 (7 bases). Germline CDR1 and CDR2: SQVTM and ANQGSEA. This CDR3 is built from 13 residues. Trimming removed 7 bases from V and 3 bases from J, with 14 bases in between. CDR3 amino acids: CSAPRGATDTQYF. The CDR3 region has the DNA TGCAGCGCACCCAGGGGGGCTACAGATACGCAGTATTTT.

This clonotype was counted many times. The chain couples TRBV29-1 to TRBJ2-1, with a possible D match to TRBD1 (6 bases). Germline CDR1 and CDR2: SQVTM and ANQGSEA. The V end lost 3 bases, the J end lost 12 bases, and 15 bases lay between the germline ends. The CDR3 length is 12 residues. Here the CDR3 reads CSVEDQGQRQFF. The CDR3 DNA reads as TGCAGCGTTGAGGATCAGGGGCAAAGGCAGTTCTTC.

V usage is TRBV11-2 and J usage is TRBJ2-3; a possible D gene is TRBD1 (6 bases). V gave up 4 bases and J gave up 10 bases, with 30 bases separating them. CDR3 length: 18 amino acids. The germline V gene has CDR1 SGHAT and CDR2 FQNNGV. The CDR3 loop reads CASSYTPFSGGPVVPQYF. The CDR3 nucleotides read TGTGCCAGCAGCTACACCCCTTTTAGTGGGGGCCCCGTTGTTCCGCAGTATTTT.

J is TRBJ1-4 and V is TRBV6-1, with D possibly matching TRBD1 (5 bases). This CDR3 has 15 amino acids. V was shortened by 8 bases and J by 7 bases, with 20 bases between the two germline ends. Germline V CDR1 and CDR2: MNHNS, SASEGT. CDR3 sequence: CASAFRGARGEKLFF. Written as DNA, the CDR3 is TGTGCCAGCGCCTTCCGTGGCGCAAGGGGTGAAAAACTGTTTTTT.

This clonotype was detected only once. V is TRBV6-1 and J is TRBJ1-2, with a tentative D call TRBD1 (5 bases). Germline V gene sequence: CDR1 MNHNS, CDR2 SASEGT. Trimming took off 6 bases at V and 8 bases at J, with 19 bases between the two ends. This CDR3 has 14 amino acids. CDR3 in amino acids: CASRPNGGEGGYTF. CDR3 bases: TGTGCCAGCAGGCCTAATGGGGGAGAGGGGGGCTACACCTTC.

V and J are TRBV11-3 and TRBJ2-2; 10 bases are shared with TRBD2. The CDR3 covers 16 residues. Per the germline V gene, CDR1 is SGHNT and CDR2 is YENEEA. The ends lost 5 bases at V and 6 bases at J; junction bases unmatched: 9. The CDR3 DNA reads TGTGCCAGCAGCCACCGTAGCGGGAGGAGCTCCGGGGAGCTGTTTTTT. Encoded protein: CASSHRSGRSSGELFF.

The chain couples TRBV2 to TRBJ2-5; TRBD1 might be the D (8 bases). Germline-derived CDR1 and CDR2 are SNHLY and FYNNEI. V dropped 11 bases and J dropped 1 base, with 17 bases sitting between them. CDR3 length equals 14 residues. The CDR3 DNA reads as TGTGCCGGATCACAGGGGGGGTCCCAAGAGACCCAGTACTTC. Translating gives CAGSQGGSQETQYF.

The V and J genes are TRBV15 and TRBJ2-5; D is unclear. Trimming removed 5 bases at V and 3 bases at J, with 13 bases between. The length of the CDR3 is 14 residues. CDR1 LNHNV and CDR2 YYDKDF come from the germline V gene (reference sequence). CDR3 in amino acids: CATSDWASEETQYF. For the CDR3, the DNA is TGTGCCACCAGCGACTGGGCTAGTGAAGAGACCCAGTACTTC.

This clonotype came up a few times. The rearrangement uses TRBV4-3 and TRBJ2-3, with TRBD1 as a possible D gene (5 bases). CDR1 and CDR2 from the germline V gene are LGHNA and YSLEER. The germline V and J ends were trimmed by 1 base and 5 bases, with 19 bases remaining between them. This CDR3 contains 17 residues. The CDR3 nucleotides read TGCGCCAGCAGCCAAGGCATAGGCACAGGCGCTTTAGATACGCAGTATTTT. Translating gives CASSQGIGTGALDTQYF.

This chain connects TRBV20-1 to TRBJ2-1; 12 bases fit TRBD2. This CDR3 comprises 17 residues. V trimming: 4 bases; J trimming: 5 bases; junction bases outside the gene matches: 12. The germline V gene has CDR1 DFQATT and CDR2 SNEGSKA (reference sequence). In DNA, the CDR3 is TGCAGTGCTACCTATAGAGGGCGGACTAGCGGGAACAATGAGCAGTTCTTC. Residues: CSATYRGRTSGNNEQFF.

This clonotype was found many times. V and J are TRBV6-2 or TRBV6-3 and TRBJ2-6; D gene unclear. The germline CDR1 and CDR2 sequences are MNHEY and SVGEGT. V was pared by 6 bases and J by 3 bases, with 18 bases between. The CDR3 contains 17 residues. CDR3 protein: CASRESEWRLGANVLTF. In DNA form, the CDR3 reads TGTGCCAGCAGGGAGTCCGAGTGGCGACTTGGGGCCAACGTCCTGACTTTC.

The table lists this clonotype with many counts. The chain employs TRBV7-2 and TRBJ2-3, with D unclear. V was pared by 5 bases and J by 2 bases, with 5 bases between. The germline V gene encodes CDR1 SGHTA and CDR2 FQGNSA. The CDR3 runs 12 residues. CDR3 residues: CASSLPTDTQYF. The CDR3 DNA follows: TGTGCCAGCAGCCTCCCCACAGATACGCAGTATTTT.